Following are 24 T cell receptor beta chains from one sample sequenced in a study of naive and memory T cell subsets. An equimolar mix of two oligonucleotides served as the beta constant-region primer for TRBC1 and TRBC2. TCRdb ran MiXCR on the UMI-ligation and nested PCR reads and lists one entry per CDR3 protein. This sample has 130,000 to 150,000 distinct CDR3 sequences, with approximately 15% found just once. Specimen: naive CD4+ T cells from blood. All receptors come from a human donor in good health.

This clonotype was detected only a few times. The rearrangement links TRBV12-3 or TRBV12-4 to TRBJ2-7; TRBD2 aligns across 12 bases. Trimming took 5 bases from V and 3 from J; bases not matched to a gene: 5. The CDR3 has 15 amino acids. The CDR3 DNA is TGTGCCAGCAGTGGGACTAGCGGGTCCAACTACGAGCAGTACTTC. This encodes CASSGTSGSNYEQYF.

This clonotype was seen a few times. V gene TRBV6-5 combines with J gene TRBJ2-7; TRBD2 matches at 7 bases. The CDR3 contains 15 residues. Germline values: CDR1 MNHEY, CDR2 SVGAGI. With V trimmed by 0 bases and J by 2 bases, 4 bases remained unmatched. CDR3 region: CASSYSSSGAYEQYF. The DNA for the CDR3 is TGTGCCAGCAGTTACTCTTCTAGCGGAGCCTACGAGCAGTACTTC.

The chain couples TRBV7-9 to TRBJ1-4, with D perhaps TRBD1 (5 bases). CDR1 and CDR2 (germline): SEHNR, FQNEAQ (reference sequence). CDR3 length equals 16 residues. The ends were cut back, 5 bases at V and 4 bases at J, with 17 bases in the middle. The CDR3 here is CASSLGTGTDNEKLFF. Here the CDR3 DNA reads TGTGCCAGCAGCCTAGGCACCGGGACTGATAATGAAAAACTGTTTTTT.

This chain links TRBV2 with TRBJ1-1; D unclear. The CDR3 has 14 residues. V was trimmed by 7 bases and J by 0 bases, leaving 12 bases between them. Germline CDR1 reads SNHLY; CDR2 reads FYNNEI. CDR3 sequence (DNA): TGTGCCAGCACGATGGGAACATTGAACACTGAAGCTTTCTTT. Its translation is CASTMGTLNTEAFF.

The chain is built from TRBV5-1 and TRBJ2-1, with a possible D match to TRBD1 (6 bases). Trimming pared 5 bases from V and 3 bases from J, leaving 15 bases between. There are 15 residues in the CDR3. The germline gives CDR1 SGHRS, CDR2 YFSETQ. The CDR3 DNA is TGCGCCAGCAGGTCAGGGACAACCATCTACAATGAGCAGTTCTTC. Residues: CASRSGTTIYNEQFF.

The CDR3 sequence: CSARIGTGRTEAFF. As DNA, the CDR3 is TGCAGTGCTCGGATAGGGACAGGGAGAACTGAAGCTTTCTTT. The chain carries TRBV20-1 and TRBJ1-1; 9 nucleotides match TRBD1. The germline CDR1 and CDR2 sequences are DFQATT and SNEGSKA (reference sequence). Losses at the gene ends were 5 bases for V and 5 bases for J; bases not matched to a gene: 9. This CDR3 spans 14 amino acids.

This sequence joins TRBV25-1 and TRBJ2-1, with D possibly matching TRBD2 (5 bases). The CDR3 is made up of 15 amino acids. The V end lost 4 bases, the J end lost 3 bases, and 13 bases lay between the germline ends. Looked up from germline, CDR1 is MGHDK and CDR2 is SYGVNS. The CDR3 sequence is CASSGGISDYNEQFF. Written as DNA, the CDR3 is TGTGCCAGCAGTGGAGGGATTTCAGACTACAATGAGCAGTTCTTC.

This clonotype was seen many times. The chain joins TRBV27 to TRBJ2-3, with D possibly matching TRBD1 (6 bases). This CDR3 is built from 15 residues. Germline assignment: CDR1 MNHEY and CDR2 SMNVEV (reference sequence). Trimming pared 3 bases from V and 0 bases from J, leaving 10 bases between. The CDR3 DNA follows: TGTGCCAGCAGTTTTCAGGGGTCTAGCACAGATACGCAGTATTTT. It codes for CASSFQGSSTDTQYF.

Many counts were recorded for this clonotype. This chain connects TRBV6-2 or TRBV6-3 to TRBJ1-2; D remains unclear. The CDR3 has 13 amino acids. The germline V and J ends were trimmed by 6 bases and 4 bases, with 12 bases remaining between them. The V gene's germline CDR1 is MNHEY and CDR2 SVGEGT. Here the CDR3 reads CASSSTGIYGYTF. In DNA form, the CDR3 reads TGTGCCAGCAGCAGCACGGGGATCTATGGCTACACCTTC.

There are a few counts of this clonotype. The chain employs TRBV10-3 and TRBJ2-3; D is possibly TRBD2 (6 bases). This CDR3 is 15 amino acids long. V lost 4 bases and J 0 bases, leaving 11 bases between the germline ends. The germline V gene encodes CDR1 ENHRY and CDR2 SYGVKD. The CDR3 reads CAISAWGDSTDTQYF. The CDR3 nucleotides are TGTGCCATCAGTGCGTGGGGGGACAGCACAGATACGCAGTATTTT.

This clonotype was seen more than once but under ten times. The J gene is TRBJ1-3, the V gene TRBV28; D unresolved. CDR3 size: 14 residues. Germline values: CDR1 MDHEN, CDR2 SYDVKM. Trimming shortened V by 2 bases and J by 4 bases, and 9 bases separated the two germline ends. The CDR3 is CASSLREGGNTIYF. CDR3 nucleotide sequence: TGTGCCAGCAGTTTACGGGAGGGAGGAAACACCATATATTTT. Full variable domain (rest looked up from reference TRBV28 and TRBJ1-3): DVKVTQSSRYLVKRTGEKVFLECVQDMDHENMFWYRQDPGLGLRLIYFSYDVKMKEKGDIPEGYSVSREKKERFSLILESASTNQTSMYLCASSLREGGNTIYFGEGSWLTVV.

This clonotype was recorded a few times. V and J are TRBV5-1 and TRBJ2-3, with 7 nucleotides matching TRBD1. CDR3 length equals 16 residues. V was pared by 3 bases and J by 0 bases, with 7 bases of the junction left unmatched. Germline loops: CDR1 SGHRS, CDR2 YFSETQ. This CDR3 is CASSYQTGSSTDTQYF. The CDR3 DNA sequence: TGCGCCAGCAGCTATCAGACAGGGTCCAGCACAGATACGCAGTATTTT.

The genes are TRBV10-3 and TRBJ2-7; 14 positions agree with TRBD2. The CDR3 covers 15 residues. Germline V gene data show CDR1 as ENHRY and CDR2 as SYGVKD. Losses at the gene ends were 5 bases for V and 5 bases for J; bases not matched to a gene: 5. The CDR3 nucleotides are TGTGCCATCAGTCCGGGACTAGCGGGAGCACACGAGCAGTACTTC. This sequence encodes CAISPGLAGAHEQYF.

This clonotype was found many times. The chain couples TRBV29-1 to TRBJ2-7; perhaps TRBD1 as D (8 bases). V lost 2 bases to trimming and J lost 3 bases, with 14 bases between them. The CDR3 contains 14 residues. From germline, CDR1 is SQVTM and CDR2 ANQGSEA. For the CDR3, the DNA is TGCAGCGTTGAAAACAGGGGGGGGAACTACGAGCAGTACTTC. Translating gives CSVENRGGNYEQYF.

In this sample, this clonotype turned up a few times. V usage is TRBV20-1 and J usage is TRBJ2-3, with D perhaps TRBD2 (5 bases). This CDR3 has 15 amino acids. Germline-derived CDR1 and CDR2 are DFQATT and SNEGSKA (reference sequence). V lost 6 bases and J lost 2, with 18 bases in between. This CDR3 reads CSAEEPAAPTDTQYF. In nucleotides, the CDR3 is TGCAGTGCGGAGGAACCAGCGGCGCCCACAGATACGCAGTATTTT.

This clonotype was counted only a few times. The V gene is TRBV20-1, the J gene TRBJ2-1; 8 nucleotides match TRBD1. The V segment lost 6 bases and the J segment 0 bases; nucleotides outside the gene matches: 10. From germline, CDR1 is DFQATT and CDR2 SNEGSKA (reference sequence). The CDR3 has 16 residues. The CDR3 nucleotides are TGCAGTGCCCCGGGACAGGAGTGGTACTCCTACAATGAGCAGTTCTTC. Encoded protein: CSAPGQEWYSYNEQFF.

This clonotype occurred a few times. The J gene is TRBJ2-1, the V gene TRBV6-5; 9 bases are shared with TRBD2. The germline CDR1 and CDR2 sequences are MNHEY and SVGAGI. V lost 5 bases, J lost 9 bases, and 17 bases stayed unmatched. The CDR3 is 17 amino acids. Here the CDR3 DNA reads TGTGCCAGCAGTAGGGGCCTTAGCGGGAGAGCTCCGGGTGAGCAGTTCTTC. Its protein is CASSRGLSGRAPGEQFF.

This clonotype has more than one count but fewer than ten. The V call is TRBV7-3, the J call TRBJ1-1; D may be TRBD1 (5 bases). Germline V lookup: CDR1 SGHTA, CDR2 FQGTGA. With 5 bases removed from V and 0 bases from J, the gap between germline ends came to 10 bases. This CDR3 contains 14 residues. Here the CDR3 reads CASSADRLNTEAFF. The CDR3, as DNA: TGTGCCAGCAGCGCCGACAGATTGAACACTGAAGCTTTCTTT.

This clonotype was seen a handful of times. The V and J genes are TRBV19 and TRBJ2-7; D is possibly TRBD1 or TRBD2 (5 bases each). From germline, CDR1 is LNHDA and CDR2 SQIVND (reference sequence). This CDR3 has 16 amino acids. V dropped 5 bases and J dropped 6 bases, with 23 bases sitting between them. CDR3 sequence reads: CASSPDMRAGPSEQYF. For the CDR3, the DNA is TGTGCCAGTAGTCCGGACATGAGGGCCGGCCCGAGCGAGCAGTACTTC.

This clonotype was seen a handful of times. The chain has TRBV19 and TRBJ2-1, with 9 nucleotides matching TRBD2. Germline assignment: CDR1 LNHDA and CDR2 SQIVND (reference sequence). J was trimmed by 3 bases and V by 5 bases; bases with no gene match: 11. The CDR3 covers 17 residues. This CDR3 is CASSPRPGLANYNEQFF. As DNA, the CDR3 is TGTGCCAGTAGTCCCCGCCCCGGACTAGCGAACTACAATGAGCAGTTCTTC.

There are many counts of this clonotype. The V gene is TRBV6-2 or TRBV6-3, the J gene TRBJ2-7; D might be TRBD1 or TRBD2, each matching 5 bases. V was trimmed by 2 bases and J by 3 bases, leaving 14 bases between them. The length of the CDR3 is 15 residues. The V gene's germline CDR1 is MNHEY and CDR2 SVGEGT. CDR3 residues: CASSYGPGRSYEQYF. The CDR3 DNA reads TGTGCCAGCAGTTACGGTCCGGGACGGAGCTACGAGCAGTACTTC.

This clonotype was seen only a few times. This chain uses TRBV6-2 or TRBV6-3 with TRBJ2-3, with unresolved D. Germline CDR1 is MNHEY and CDR2 is SVGEGT. The CDR3 has 12 amino acids. V was cut by 6 bases and J by 2 bases, with 6 bases left in between. The CDR3 is CASRSFTDTQYF. CDR3 DNA: TGTGCCAGCAGATCCTTCACAGATACGCAGTATTTT.

The chain uses TRBV18 and TRBJ1-1, with 7 bases identical to TRBD1. V trimming: 6 bases; J trimming: 1 base; junction bases outside the gene matches: 2. Germline CDR1 KGHSH, CDR2 LQKENI. The CDR3 covers 13 residues. The CDR3 coding sequence is TGTGCCAGCTCTCAGGGGGGGAACACTGAAGCTTTCTTT. Translating it yields CASSQGGNTEAFF.

This chain joins TRBV10-2 and TRBJ2-5, with no clear D. The germline V gene has CDR1 WSHSY and CDR2 SAAADI. This CDR3 has 13 amino acids. Between the trimmed V and J ends, which lost 3 bases and 9 bases, there was a span of 14 bases. CDR3 protein: CASSDESRLAQYF. CDR3 bases: TGCGCCAGCAGTGACGAATCGAGGTTGGCCCAGTACTTC.